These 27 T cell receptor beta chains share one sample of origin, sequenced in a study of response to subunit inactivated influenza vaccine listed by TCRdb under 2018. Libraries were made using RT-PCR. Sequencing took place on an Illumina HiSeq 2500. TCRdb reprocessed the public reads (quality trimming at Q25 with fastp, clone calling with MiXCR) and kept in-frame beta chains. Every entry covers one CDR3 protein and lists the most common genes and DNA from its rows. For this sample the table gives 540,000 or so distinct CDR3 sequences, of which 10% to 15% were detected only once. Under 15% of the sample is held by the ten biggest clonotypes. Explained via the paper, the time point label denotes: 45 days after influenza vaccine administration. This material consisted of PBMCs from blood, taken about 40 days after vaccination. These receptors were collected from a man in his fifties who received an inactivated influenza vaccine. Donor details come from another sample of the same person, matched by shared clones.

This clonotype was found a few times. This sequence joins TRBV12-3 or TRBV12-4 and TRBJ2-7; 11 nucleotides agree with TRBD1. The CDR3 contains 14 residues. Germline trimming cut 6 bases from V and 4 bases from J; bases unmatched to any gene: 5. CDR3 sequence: CASRSGTGGYEQYF. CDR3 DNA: TGTGCCAGCAGGTCCGGGACAGGGGGTTACGAGCAGTACTTC.

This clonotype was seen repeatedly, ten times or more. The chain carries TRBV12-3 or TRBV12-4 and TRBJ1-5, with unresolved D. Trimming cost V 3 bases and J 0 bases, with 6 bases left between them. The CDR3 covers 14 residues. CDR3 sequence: CASSFAGSNQPQHF. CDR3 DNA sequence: TGTGCCAGCAGTTTTGCAGGTAGCAATCAGCCCCAGCATTTT.

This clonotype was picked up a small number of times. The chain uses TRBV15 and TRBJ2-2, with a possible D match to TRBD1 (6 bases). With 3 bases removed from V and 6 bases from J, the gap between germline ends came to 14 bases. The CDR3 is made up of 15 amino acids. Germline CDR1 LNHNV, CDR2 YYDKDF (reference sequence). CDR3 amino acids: CATSSLGGAAGELFF. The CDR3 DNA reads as TGTGCCACCAGCAGCTTAGGGGGTGCAGCCGGGGAGCTGTTTTTT. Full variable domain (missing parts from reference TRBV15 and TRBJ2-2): DAMVIQNPRYQVTQFGKPVTLSCSQTLNHNVMYWYQQKSSQAPKLLFHYYDKDFNNEADTPDNFQSRRPNTSFCFLDIRSPGLGDTAMYLCATSSLGGAAGELFFGEGSRLTVL.

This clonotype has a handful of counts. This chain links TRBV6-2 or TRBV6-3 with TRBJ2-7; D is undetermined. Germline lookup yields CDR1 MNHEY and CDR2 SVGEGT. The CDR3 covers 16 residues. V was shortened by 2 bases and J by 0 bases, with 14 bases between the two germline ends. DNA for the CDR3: TGTGCCAGCAGTTACACAATACAGCAAAACTCCTACGAGCAGTACTTC. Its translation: CASSYTIQQNSYEQYF.

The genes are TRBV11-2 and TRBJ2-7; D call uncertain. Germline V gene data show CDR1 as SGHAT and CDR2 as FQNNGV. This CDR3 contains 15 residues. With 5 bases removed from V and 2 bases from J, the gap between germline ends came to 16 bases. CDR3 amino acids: CASSPVKVLTYEQYF. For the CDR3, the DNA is TGTGCCAGCAGCCCCGTTAAGGTCTTGACCTACGAGCAGTACTTC.

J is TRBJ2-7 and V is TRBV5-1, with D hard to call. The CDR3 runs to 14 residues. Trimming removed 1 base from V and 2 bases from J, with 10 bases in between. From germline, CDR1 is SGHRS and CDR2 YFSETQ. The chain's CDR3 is CASSLISPPYEQYF. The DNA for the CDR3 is TGCGCCAGCAGCTTGATCAGTCCTCCCTACGAGCAGTACTTC.

CDR3 sequence: CSAIRTGQDPYEQYF. CDR3 DNA sequence: TGCAGTGCCATTAGGACAGGGCAAGATCCCTACGAGCAGTACTTC. V is TRBV20-1 and J is TRBJ2-7; TRBD1 matches 8 bases. In germline, CDR1 is DFQATT, CDR2 SNEGSKA (reference sequence). The CDR3 runs to 15 residues. V gave up 6 bases and J gave up 2 bases; unmatched junction bases: 12.

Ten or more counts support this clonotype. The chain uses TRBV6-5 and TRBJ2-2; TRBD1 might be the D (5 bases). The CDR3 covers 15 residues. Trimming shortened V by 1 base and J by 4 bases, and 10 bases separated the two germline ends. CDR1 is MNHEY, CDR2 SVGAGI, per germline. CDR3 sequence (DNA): TGTGCCAGCAGTTACTGGCAGGGCGTCACCGGGGAGCTGTTTTTT. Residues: CASSYWQGVTGELFF.

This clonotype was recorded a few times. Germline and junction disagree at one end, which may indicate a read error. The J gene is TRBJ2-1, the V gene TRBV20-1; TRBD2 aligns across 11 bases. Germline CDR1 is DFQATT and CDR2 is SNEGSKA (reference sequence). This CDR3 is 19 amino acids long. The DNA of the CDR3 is TGCTGTGCTAAGACGGGGCTAGCGGGAGGTCGGTCCGCCTACAATGAGCAGTTCTTC. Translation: CCAKTGLAGGRSAYNEQFF.

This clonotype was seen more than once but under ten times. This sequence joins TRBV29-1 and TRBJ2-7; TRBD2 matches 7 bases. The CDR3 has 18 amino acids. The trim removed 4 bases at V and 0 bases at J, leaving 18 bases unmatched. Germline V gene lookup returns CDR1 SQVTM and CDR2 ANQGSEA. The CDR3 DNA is TGCAGCGTTGTTGGCCGGACTAGGCTAGGGCTTTTCTCCTACGAGCAGTACTTC. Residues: CSVVGRTRLGLFSYEQYF.

The CDR3 DNA reads as TGTGCCACCAGTGAAGCGGGACGTGGAGCTTTCTTT. Translating it yields CATSEAGRGAFF. The chain combines TRBV24-1 with TRBJ1-1, with a possible D match to TRBD1 (5 bases). V was pared by 4 bases and J by 10 bases, with 12 bases between. Germline V lookup: CDR1 KGHDR, CDR2 SFDVKD. This CDR3 is 12 amino acids long.

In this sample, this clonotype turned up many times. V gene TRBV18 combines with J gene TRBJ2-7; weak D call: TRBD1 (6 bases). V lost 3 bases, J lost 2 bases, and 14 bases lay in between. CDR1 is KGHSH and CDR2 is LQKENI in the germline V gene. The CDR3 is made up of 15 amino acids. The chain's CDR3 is CASSPVPGDTYEQYF. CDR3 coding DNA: TGTGCCAGCTCACCCGTTCCTGGGGACACCTACGAGCAGTACTTC.

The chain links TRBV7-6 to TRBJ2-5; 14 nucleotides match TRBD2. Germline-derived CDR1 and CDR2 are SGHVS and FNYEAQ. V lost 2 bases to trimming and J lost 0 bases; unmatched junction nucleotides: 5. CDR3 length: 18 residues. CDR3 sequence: CASSLWGLAGEYQETQYF. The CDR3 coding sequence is TGTGCCAGCAGCTTATGGGGACTAGCGGGAGAGTACCAAGAGACCCAGTACTTC.

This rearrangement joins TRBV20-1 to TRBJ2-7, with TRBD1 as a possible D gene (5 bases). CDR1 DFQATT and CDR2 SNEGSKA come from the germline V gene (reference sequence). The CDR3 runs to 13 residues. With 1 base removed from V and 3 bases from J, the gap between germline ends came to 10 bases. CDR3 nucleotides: TGCAGTGCTAGAGGTTCAGGGAACTACGAGCAGTACTTC. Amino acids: CSARGSGNYEQYF.

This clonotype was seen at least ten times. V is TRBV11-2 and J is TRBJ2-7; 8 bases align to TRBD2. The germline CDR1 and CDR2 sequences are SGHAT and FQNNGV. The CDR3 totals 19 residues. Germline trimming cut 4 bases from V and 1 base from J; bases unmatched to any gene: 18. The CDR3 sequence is CASSSGAGLRGGGSYEQYF. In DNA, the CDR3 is TGTGCCAGCAGCTCAGGGGCAGGGCTACGGGGCGGGGGGTCCTACGAGCAGTACTTC. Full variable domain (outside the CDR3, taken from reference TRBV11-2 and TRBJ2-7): EAGVAQSPRYKIIEKRQSVAFWCNPISGHATLYWYQQILGQGPKLLIQFQNNGVVDDSQLPKDRFSAERLKGVDSTLKIQPAKLEDSAVYLCASSSGAGLRGGGSYEQYFGPGTRLTVT.

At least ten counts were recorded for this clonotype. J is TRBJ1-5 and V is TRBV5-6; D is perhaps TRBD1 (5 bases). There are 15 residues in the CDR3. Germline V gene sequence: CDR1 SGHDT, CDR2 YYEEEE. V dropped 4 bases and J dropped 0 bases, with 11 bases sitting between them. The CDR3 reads CASSVGGYSNQPQHF. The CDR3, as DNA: TGTGCCAGCAGCGTTGGGGGGTATAGCAATCAGCCCCAGCATTTT.

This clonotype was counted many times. The CDR3 protein is CSVEKGRENIQYF. In nucleotides, the CDR3 is TGCAGCGTTGAAAAGGGGCGGGAAAACATTCAGTACTTC. The chain employs TRBV29-1 and TRBJ2-4; D might be TRBD1 or TRBD2, each matching 5 bases. The CDR3 loop spans 13 amino acids. V dropped 2 bases and J dropped 5 bases, with 10 bases sitting between them. CDR1 and CDR2 from the germline V gene are SQVTM and ANQGSEA.

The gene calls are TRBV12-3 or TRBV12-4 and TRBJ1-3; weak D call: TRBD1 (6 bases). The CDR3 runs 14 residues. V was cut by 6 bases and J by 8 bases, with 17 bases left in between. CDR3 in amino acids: CASRMTGRGDTIYF. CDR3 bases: TGTGCCAGCAGGATGACGGGAAGGGGGGACACCATATATTTT.

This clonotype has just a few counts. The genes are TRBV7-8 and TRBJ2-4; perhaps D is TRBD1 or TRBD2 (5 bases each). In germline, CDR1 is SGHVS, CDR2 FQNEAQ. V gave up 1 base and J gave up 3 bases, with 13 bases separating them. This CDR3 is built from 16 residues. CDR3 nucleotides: TGTGCCAGCAGCTTAGTGTGGGACCCCAGCAAAAACATTCAGTACTTC. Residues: CASSLVWDPSKNIQYF.

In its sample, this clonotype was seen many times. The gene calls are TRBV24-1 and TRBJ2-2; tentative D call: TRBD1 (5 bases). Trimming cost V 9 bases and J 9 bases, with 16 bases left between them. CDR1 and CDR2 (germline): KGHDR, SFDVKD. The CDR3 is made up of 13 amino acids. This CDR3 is CATSLTGSRELFF. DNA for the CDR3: TGTGCCACCTCATTAACAGGTAGTCGGGAGCTGTTTTTT.

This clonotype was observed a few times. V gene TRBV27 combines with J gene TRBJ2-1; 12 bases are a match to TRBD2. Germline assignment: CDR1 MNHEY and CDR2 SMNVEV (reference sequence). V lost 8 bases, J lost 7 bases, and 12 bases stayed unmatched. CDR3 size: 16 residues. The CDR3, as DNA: TGTGCCAGCCGCCTAGCGGGGGGGGCTTCAGGGAATGAGCAGTTCTTC. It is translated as CASRLAGGASGNEQFF.

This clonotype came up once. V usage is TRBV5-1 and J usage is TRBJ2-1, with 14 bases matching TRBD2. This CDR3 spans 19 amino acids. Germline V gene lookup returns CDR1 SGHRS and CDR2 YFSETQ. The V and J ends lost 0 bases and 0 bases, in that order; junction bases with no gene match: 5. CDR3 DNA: TGCGCCAGCAGCTTGGAAGGACTAGCGGGAGGCAGCTCCTACAATGAGCAGTTCTTC. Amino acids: CASSLEGLAGGSSYNEQFF.

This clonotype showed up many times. CDR3 DNA sequence: TGTGCCAGCAGCCCCGGGACAGGGAGGTCCTACGAGCAGTACTTC. This sequence encodes CASSPGTGRSYEQYF. The genes are TRBV7-2 and TRBJ2-7; 9 bases line up with TRBD1. Germline V gene sequence: CDR1 SGHTA, CDR2 FQGNSA. Germline trimming cut 5 bases from V and 1 base from J; bases unmatched to any gene: 6. The CDR3 sequence is 15 residues long.

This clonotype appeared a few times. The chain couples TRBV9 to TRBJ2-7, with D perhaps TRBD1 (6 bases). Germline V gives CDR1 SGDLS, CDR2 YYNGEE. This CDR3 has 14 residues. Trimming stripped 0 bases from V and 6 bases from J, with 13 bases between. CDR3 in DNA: TGTGCCAGCAGCGTAGGGGGCAGGGGTACCGAGCAGTACTTC. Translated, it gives CASSVGGRGTEQYF.

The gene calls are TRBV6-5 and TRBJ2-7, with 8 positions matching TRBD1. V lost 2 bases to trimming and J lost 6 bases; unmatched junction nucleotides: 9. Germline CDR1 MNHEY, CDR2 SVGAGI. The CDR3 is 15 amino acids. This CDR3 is CASSYHLQGVSEQYF. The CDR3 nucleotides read TGTGCCAGCAGTTACCACCTACAGGGGGTAAGCGAGCAGTACTTC.

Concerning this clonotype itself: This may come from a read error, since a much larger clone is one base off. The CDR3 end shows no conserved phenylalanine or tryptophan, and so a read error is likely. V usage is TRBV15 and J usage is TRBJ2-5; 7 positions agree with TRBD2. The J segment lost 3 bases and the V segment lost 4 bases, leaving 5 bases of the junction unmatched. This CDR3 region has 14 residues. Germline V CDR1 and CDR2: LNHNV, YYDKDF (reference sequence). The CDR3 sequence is CATSTKTSKETQYL. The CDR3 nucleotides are TGTGCCACCAGCACCAAGACTAGCAAAGAGACCCAGTACTTA.

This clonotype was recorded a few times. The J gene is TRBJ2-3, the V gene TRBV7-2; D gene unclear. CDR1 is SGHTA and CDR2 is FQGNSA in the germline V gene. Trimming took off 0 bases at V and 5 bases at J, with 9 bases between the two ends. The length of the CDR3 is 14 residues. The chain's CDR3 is CASSLAGSRDTQYF. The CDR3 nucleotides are TGTGCCAGCAGCTTAGCGGGCTCTAGAGATACGCAGTATTTT.